This TCR beta chain was retrieved from a study of blood T cell repertoires in COVID-19. Germline lookup yields CDR1 SEHNR and CDR2 FQNEAQ (reference sequence). The CDR3 length is 15 residues. Between the trimmed V and J ends, which lost 2 bases and 2 bases, there was a span of 10 bases. The table came from immunoSEQ multiplex PCR; TCRdb's copy has only in-frame clones and leaves some out. The sample shows about 150,000 clones, over 70% of them seen only once. The chain uses TRBV7-9 and TRBJ2-4; D not certain. The sample consisted of peripheral blood. The receptor was derived from a man aged 55 to 70 with acute or convalescent COVID-19. DNA of the CDR3: TGTGCCAGCAGCTTAAGCGTACTACCCAAAAACATTCAGTACTTC. Amino acids: CASSLSVLPKNIQYF.